This T cell receptor (beta chain) was recovered during a study of blood T cells in healthy people across ages (dated by TCRdb to about 2015). For the wider study: In model experiments, template switching captured about one uniquely barcoded TCR beta cDNA molecule for every two T cells. Donors of different ages were randomly distributed across sequencing lanes to avoid experimental bias. The study analyzed two additional independent replicas of 1 million unique cDNA reads from the same blood draw for two donors, one aged 18 to 30 and one aged 80 or older. The donors were split into four age groups: young (average around 15 years), middle-aged (39), aged (approximately 60) and long-lived (roughly 80). Age-related changes in TCR beta repertoire diversity were measured in the study by deep sequencing normalized with unique cDNA molecular identifiers.

Only a few counts were recorded for this clonotype. The antigen it binds to is not known. No quality values exist for individual bases; no much larger clone is one base distant. General conclusions and limits of the study: There was a strong correlation between observed TCR beta diversity and the percentage of naive T cells measured by flow cytometry. As age increased, observed TCR beta diversity per million T cells dropped in a roughly linear way, and a significant reduction was already evident by age roughly 36. Since profiling was done on bulk unsorted PBMCs, naive and antigen-experienced compartments could not be conclusively compared. Because donor CMV infection status was unknown, age-related changes in expanded clonotypes were potentially confounded. Compared with the aged group, the long-lived group had more naive CD4+ T cells, fewer expanded clones and increased TCR diversity, a pattern suggesting age selection. Total diversity estimates from one million sequenced T cells were considered lower bounds and underestimates.

The germline ends are 17 bases apart after V is trimmed by 6 bases and J by 5 bases. Reading the germline V gene gives CDR1 MGHDK and CDR2 SYGVNS. The CDR3 numbers 14 residues from cysteine through phenylalanine. Solely the CDR3 DNA is kept, with 42 bases framed from the first base. Donors were a few dozen systemically healthy Caucasian individuals from Russia aged about 6 to 100 years. Each donor gave around 9.8 milliliters of peripheral blood, collected into EDTA-treated Vacutainer tubes. PBMCs were isolated by Ficoll-Paque density-gradient centrifugation, with at least 7 million obtained per sample. Total RNA, at least 5 micrograms per sample, was extracted from PBMCs with Trizol reagent. The percentages of naive CD45RAhigh/CD27high T cells were determined by flow cytometry on a PBMC aliquot from every donor. Library construction relied on 5' RACE. For sequencing, an Illumina HiSeq 2500 was employed. A second PCR of about 7 to 12 cycles was run with a J-beta primer mix and a sample-barcoded 5' primer. A unique molecular identifier was introduced onto each TCR beta cDNA molecule by a template-switch 5' adaptor carrying 12 random nucleotides. Each sample yielded at least 2.5 million CDR3-containing paired-end reads. First-strand cDNA was synthesized from all RNA with the Mint cDNA synthesis kit, primed by a TRBC-specific oligonucleotide. After uracil-DNA glycosylase treatment, a first 18-cycle PCR used universal primers M1SS and BC2_uni_R on all cDNA. The paper's data handling went like this. Each sample was normalized by randomly selecting 1 million high-quality reads, each carrying a distinct molecular identifier. Instead of being binned into consensus sequences, reads that shared molecular identifiers were thrown out. MiTCR, set to a Q25 quality threshold and the strictest error-elimination algorithm, was used for CDR3 identification, clonotype clustering and error correction. A nonparametric unseen species model with Euler transformation was used to estimate lower-bound total TCR beta diversity. TCRdb passed the public sequencing reads through fastp at Q25 and MiXCR, retaining productive beta sequences. Duplicate CDR3 protein sequences are folded into a single record with the most common DNA and genes. These V and J calls rely on TCRdb rather than the paper's analysis. The sample table shows 750,000 to 950,000 distinct CDR3 sequences, and 53% are seen once. About 38% of the sample goes to the ten largest clones.

The receptor was isolated from a man older than 75 in good health. In this chain, TRBV25-1 is recombined with TRBJ2-7, with TRBD1 tentatively as D gene (5 bases match). Sequencing was done on a sample of blood. CDR3 loop: CASSRSGKVDEQYF. The DNA sequence reads TGTGCCAGCAGCCGGTCAGGGAAGGTCGACGAGCAGTACTTC.